The 4 T cell receptor beta chains listed next were all sequenced from one sample in a study of blood T cell repertoires in COVID-19. Sequencing used immunoSEQ multiplex PCR; TCRdb keeps in-frame clones, though not all of them. Counted here are more than 14,000 clones, around 88% occurring once; the ten biggest clones make up around 16%. The sequenced sample consisted of peripheral blood. The receptors come from a human donor in a cohort sampled during active COVID-19.

V and J are TRBV5-6 and TRBJ1-4; no clear D gene. The germline gives CDR1 SGHDT, CDR2 YYEEEE. The germline V and J ends were trimmed by 4 bases and 8 bases, with 12 bases remaining between them. The CDR3 consists of 13 residues. The CDR3 spells CASSLPDGEKLFF. The CDR3 region has the DNA TGTGCCAGCAGCCTCCCCGACGGGGAAAAACTGTTTTTT. The whole variable domain, filled in from reference TRBV5-6 and TRBJ1-4, reads DAGVTQSPTHLIKTRGQQVTLRCSPKSGHDTVSWYQQALGQGPQFIFQYYEEEERQRGNFPDRFSGHQFPNYSSELNVNALLLGDSALYLCASSLPDGEKLFFGSGTQLSVL.

V usage is TRBV7-9 and J usage is TRBJ2-5, with no clear D. CDR1 SEHNR and CDR2 FQNEAQ come from the germline V gene (reference sequence). CDR3 length: 11 amino acids. V was pared by 5 bases and J by 5 bases, with 6 bases between. The CDR3 nucleotides read TGTGCCAGCAGCCCCCGTGAGACCCAGTACTTC. It encodes CASSPRETQYF.

V is TRBV10-3 and J is TRBJ2-2; TRBD1 matches 7 bases. The CDR3 totals 13 residues. CDR1 ENHRY and CDR2 SYGVKD come from the germline V gene. Trimming removed 7 bases from V and 7 bases from J; junction bases left unmatched: 6. Here the CDR3 DNA reads TGTGCCATCAAGGAGACAGGGTTCGGGGAGCTGTTTTTT. This sequence encodes CAIKETGFGELFF.

This clone was observed once. The gene calls are TRBV4-1 and TRBJ1-2; TRBD1 might be the D (6 bases). The CDR3 is 14 amino acids. V lost 2 bases, J lost 2 bases, and 9 bases lay in between. From germline, CDR1 is MGHRA and CDR2 YSYEKL. Written as DNA, the CDR3 is TGCGCCAGCAGCCAATTTCAGGGGAACTATGGCTACACCTTC. The encoded protein is CASSQFQGNYGYTF.